This TCR beta chain appears in the sequencing data of a study of CD8+ T cells in alopecia areata. Across the whole study: Severity of treated patients was scored by affected scalp percentage. Study-level results: Under tofacitinib, fewer expanded CD8+ clones appeared among the top 100 scalp clones. Possibly because of HLA-related factors, TCR sharing was less clear across patients than in mice.

cDNA prepared by RNA extraction and subsequent reverse transcription served as the template for sequencing. Assay: immunoSEQ multiplex PCR; the TCRdb copy retains only in-frame clones and omits some. The sample consists of 95,000 to 150,000 clones, about 50% of them appearing once. Remarks on this clone: The antigen is unknown.

Regarding treatment: oral pan-JAK inhibitor, 5-10 mg twice daily. This sample comprised CD4+ T cells sorted from blood, obtained at week 4, from a patient treated with tofacitinib. The clonotype was recovered from a human donor with alopecia areata.

Here the CDR3 DNA reads TGTGCCAGCAGCCCGTGGACAGGGGGCACTGAAGCTTTCTTT. Protein sequence: CASSPWTGGTEAFF. The rearrangement uses TRBV7-9 and TRBJ1-1; 10 bases line up with TRBD1. Trimming removed 5 bases from V and 4 bases from J; junction bases left unmatched: 4. The CDR3 is 14 residues long. CDR1 and CDR2 (germline): SEHNR, FQNEAQ (reference sequence).